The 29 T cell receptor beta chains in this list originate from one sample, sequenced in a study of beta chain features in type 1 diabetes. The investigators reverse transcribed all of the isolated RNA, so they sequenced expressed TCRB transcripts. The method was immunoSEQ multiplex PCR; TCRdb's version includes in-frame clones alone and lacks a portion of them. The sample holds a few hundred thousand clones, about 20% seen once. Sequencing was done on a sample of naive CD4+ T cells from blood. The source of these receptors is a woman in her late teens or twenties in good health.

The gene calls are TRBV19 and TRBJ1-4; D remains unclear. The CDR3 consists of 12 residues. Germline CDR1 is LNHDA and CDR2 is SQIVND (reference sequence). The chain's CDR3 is CGCGPGHEKLFF. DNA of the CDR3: TGTGGCTGCGGGCCGGGCCATGAAAAACTGTTTTTT.

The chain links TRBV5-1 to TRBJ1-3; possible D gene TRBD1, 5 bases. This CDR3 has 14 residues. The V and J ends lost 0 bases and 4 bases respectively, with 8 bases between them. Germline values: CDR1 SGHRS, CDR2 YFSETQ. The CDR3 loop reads CASSLEGSGNTIYF. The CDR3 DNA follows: TGCGCCAGCAGCTTGGAGGGGTCAGGAAACACCATATATTTT.

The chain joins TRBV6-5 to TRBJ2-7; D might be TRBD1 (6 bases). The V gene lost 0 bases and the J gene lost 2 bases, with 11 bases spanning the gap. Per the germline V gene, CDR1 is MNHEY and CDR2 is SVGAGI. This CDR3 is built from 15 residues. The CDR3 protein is CASSYSGWDTYEQYF. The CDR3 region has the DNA TGTGCCAGCAGTTACTCTGGGTGGGACACCTACGAGCAGTACTTC.

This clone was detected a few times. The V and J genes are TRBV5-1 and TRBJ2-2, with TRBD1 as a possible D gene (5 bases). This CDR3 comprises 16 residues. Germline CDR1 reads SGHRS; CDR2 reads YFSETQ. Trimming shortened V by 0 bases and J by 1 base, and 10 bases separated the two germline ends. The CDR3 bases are TGCGCCAGCAGCTTGGAGGGTCAGGGGAACACCGGGGAGCTGTTTTTT. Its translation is CASSLEGQGNTGELFF.

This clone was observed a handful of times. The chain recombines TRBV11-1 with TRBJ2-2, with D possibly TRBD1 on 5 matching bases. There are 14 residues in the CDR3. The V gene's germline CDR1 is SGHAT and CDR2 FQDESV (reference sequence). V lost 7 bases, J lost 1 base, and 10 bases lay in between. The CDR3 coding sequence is TGTGCCAGCATGCCAGGGATGAACACCGGGGAGCTGTTTTTT. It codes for CASMPGMNTGELFF.

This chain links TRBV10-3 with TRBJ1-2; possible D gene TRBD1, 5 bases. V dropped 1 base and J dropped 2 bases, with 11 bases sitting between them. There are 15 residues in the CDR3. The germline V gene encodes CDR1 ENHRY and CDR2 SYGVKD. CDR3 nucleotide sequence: TGTGCCATCAGTGAGTTACAGGACCGAAACTATGGCTACACCTTC. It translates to CAISELQDRNYGYTF.

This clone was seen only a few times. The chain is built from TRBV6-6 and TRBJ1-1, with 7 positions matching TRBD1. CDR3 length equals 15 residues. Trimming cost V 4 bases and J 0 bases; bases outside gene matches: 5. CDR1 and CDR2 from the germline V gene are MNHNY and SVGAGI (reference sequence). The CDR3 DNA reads TGTGCCAGCAGTTCGACAGGGAAGGTGAACACTGAAGCTTTCTTT. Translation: CASSSTGKVNTEAFF.

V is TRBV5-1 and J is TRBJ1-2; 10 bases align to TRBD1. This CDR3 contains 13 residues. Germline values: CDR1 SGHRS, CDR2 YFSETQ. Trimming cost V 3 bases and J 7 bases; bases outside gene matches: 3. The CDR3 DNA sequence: TGCGCCAGCAGCTCGGACAGGGGGGTTGGCTACACCTTC. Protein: CASSSDRGVGYTF. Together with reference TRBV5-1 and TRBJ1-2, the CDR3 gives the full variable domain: KAGVTQTPRYLIKTRGQQVTLSCSPISGHRSVSWYQQTPGQGLQFLFEYFSETQRNKGNFPGRFSGRQFSNSRSEMNVSTLELGDSALYLCASSSDRGVGYTFGSGTRLTVV.

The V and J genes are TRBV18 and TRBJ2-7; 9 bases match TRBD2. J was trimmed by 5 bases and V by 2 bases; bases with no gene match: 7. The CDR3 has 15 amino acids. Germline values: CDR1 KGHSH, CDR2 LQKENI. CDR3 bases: TGTGCCAGCTCACCAGGGTTAGCGGGAGACAACGAGCAGTACTTC. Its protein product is CASSPGLAGDNEQYF.

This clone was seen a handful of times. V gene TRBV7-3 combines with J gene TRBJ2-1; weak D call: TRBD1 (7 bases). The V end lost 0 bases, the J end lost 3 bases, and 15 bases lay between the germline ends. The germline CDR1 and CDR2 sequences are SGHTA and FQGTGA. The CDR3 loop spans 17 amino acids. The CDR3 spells CASSLTLNRGGYNEQFF. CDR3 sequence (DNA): TGTGCCAGCAGCTTAACGTTAAACAGGGGAGGCTACAATGAGCAGTTCTTC.

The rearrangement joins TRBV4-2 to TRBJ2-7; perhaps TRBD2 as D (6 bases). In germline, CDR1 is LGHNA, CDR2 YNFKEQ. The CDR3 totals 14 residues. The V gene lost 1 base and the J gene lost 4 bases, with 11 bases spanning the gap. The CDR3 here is CASSQASGRYEQYF. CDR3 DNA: TGTGCCAGCAGCCAAGCTTCAGGGAGGTACGAGCAGTACTTC.

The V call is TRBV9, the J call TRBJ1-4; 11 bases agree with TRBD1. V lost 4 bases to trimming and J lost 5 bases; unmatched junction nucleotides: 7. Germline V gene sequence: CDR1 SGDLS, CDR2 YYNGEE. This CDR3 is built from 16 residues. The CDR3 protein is CASSSRGTGGNEKLFF. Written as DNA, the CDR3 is TGTGCCAGCAGCTCCCGTGGGACAGGGGGGAATGAAAAACTGTTTTTT.

DNA for the CDR3: TGCGCCAGCAGCCGGACTAGCGGGGGATTCTCTGGGGCCAACGTCCTGACTTTC. Protein product: CASSRTSGGFSGANVLTF. The chain combines TRBV4-1 with TRBJ2-6, with 13 bases lining up with TRBD2. The CDR3 is made up of 18 amino acids. Germline loops: CDR1 MGHRA, CDR2 YSYEKL. V lost 4 bases to trimming and J lost 0 bases; unmatched junction nucleotides: 3.

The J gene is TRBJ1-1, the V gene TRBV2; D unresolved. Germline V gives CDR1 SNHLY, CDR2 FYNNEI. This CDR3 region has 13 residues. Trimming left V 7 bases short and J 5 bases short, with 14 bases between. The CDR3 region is CASILSEGTEAFF. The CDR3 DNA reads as TGTGCCAGCATTCTATCGGAGGGAACTGAAGCTTTCTTT.

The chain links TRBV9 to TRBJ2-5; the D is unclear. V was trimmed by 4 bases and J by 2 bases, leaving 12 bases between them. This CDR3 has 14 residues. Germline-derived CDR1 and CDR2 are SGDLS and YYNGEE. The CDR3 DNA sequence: TGTGCCAGCAGCCCCCGACTTGTTCAAGAGACCCAGTACTTC. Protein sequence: CASSPRLVQETQYF.

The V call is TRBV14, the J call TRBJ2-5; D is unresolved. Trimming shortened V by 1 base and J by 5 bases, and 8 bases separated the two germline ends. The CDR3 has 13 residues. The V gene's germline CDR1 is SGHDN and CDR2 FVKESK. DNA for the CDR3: TGTGCCAGCAGCCAAGGAGGTTTGGAGACCCAGTACTTC. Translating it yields CASSQGGLETQYF.

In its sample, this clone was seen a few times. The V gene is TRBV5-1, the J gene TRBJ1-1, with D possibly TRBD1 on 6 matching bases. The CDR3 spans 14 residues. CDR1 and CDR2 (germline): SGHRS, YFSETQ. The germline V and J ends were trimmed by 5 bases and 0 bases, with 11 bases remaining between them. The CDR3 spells CASRSQGMNTEAFF. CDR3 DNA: TGCGCCAGCAGGTCACAGGGCATGAACACTGAAGCTTTCTTT. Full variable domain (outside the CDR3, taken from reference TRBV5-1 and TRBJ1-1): KAGVTQTPRYLIKTRGQQVTLSCSPISGHRSVSWYQQTPGQGLQFLFEYFSETQRNKGNFPGRFSGRQFSNSRSEMNVSTLELGDSALYLCASRSQGMNTEAFFGQGTRLTVV.

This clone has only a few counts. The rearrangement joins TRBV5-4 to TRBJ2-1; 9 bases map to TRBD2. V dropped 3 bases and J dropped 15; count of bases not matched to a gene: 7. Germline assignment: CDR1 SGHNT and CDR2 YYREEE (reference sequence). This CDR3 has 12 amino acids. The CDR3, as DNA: TGTGCCAGCAGCTCCCCTAGCGGGGAGGCGTTCTTC. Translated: CASSSPSGEAFF. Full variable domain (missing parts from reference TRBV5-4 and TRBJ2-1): ETGVTQSPTHLIKTRGQQVTLRCSSQSGHNTVSWYQQALGQGPQFIFQYYREEENGRGNFPPRFSGLQFPNYSSELNVNALELDDSALYLCASSSPSGEAFFGPGTRLTVL.

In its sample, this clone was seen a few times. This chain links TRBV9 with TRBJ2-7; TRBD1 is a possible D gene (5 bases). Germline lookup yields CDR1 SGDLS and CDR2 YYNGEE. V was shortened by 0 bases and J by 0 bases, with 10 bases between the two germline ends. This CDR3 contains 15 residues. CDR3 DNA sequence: TGTGCCAGCAGCGTAGTGTGGACAAGCTCCTACGAGCAGTACTTC. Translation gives CASSVVWTSSYEQYF.

CDR3 nucleotides: TGTGCCAGCAGCGCCCATACCGGGGTCCGGGAGACCCAGTACTTC. Translation: CASSAHTGVRETQYF. The genes are TRBV9 and TRBJ2-5, with D perhaps matching TRBD2 (5 bases). V was trimmed by 3 bases and J by 5 bases, leaving 17 bases between them. Germline V gene lookup returns CDR1 SGDLS and CDR2 YYNGEE. The CDR3 has 15 residues.

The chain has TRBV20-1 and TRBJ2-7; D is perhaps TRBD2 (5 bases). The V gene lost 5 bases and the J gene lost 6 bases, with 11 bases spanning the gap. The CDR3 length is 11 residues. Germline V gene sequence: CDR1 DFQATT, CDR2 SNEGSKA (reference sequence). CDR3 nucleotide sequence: TGCAGTGCTCGACAAGGGAGCGAGCAGTACTTC. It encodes CSARQGSEQYF.

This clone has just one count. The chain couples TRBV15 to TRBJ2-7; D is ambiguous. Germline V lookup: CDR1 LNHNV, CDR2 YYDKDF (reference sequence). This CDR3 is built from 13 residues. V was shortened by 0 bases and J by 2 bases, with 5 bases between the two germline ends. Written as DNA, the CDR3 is TGTGCCACCAGCAGAGATGGCCCCTACGAGCAGTACTTC. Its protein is CATSRDGPYEQYF.

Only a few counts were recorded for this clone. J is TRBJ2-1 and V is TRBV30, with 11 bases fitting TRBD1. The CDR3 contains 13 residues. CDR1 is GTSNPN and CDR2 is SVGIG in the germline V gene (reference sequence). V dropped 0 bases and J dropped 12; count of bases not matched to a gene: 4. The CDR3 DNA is TGTGCCTGGAGTGTCCGGGACAGGGGGTTGCAGTTCTTC. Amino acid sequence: CAWSVRDRGLQFF.

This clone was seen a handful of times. The CDR3 here is CSVDGGPSGRVREQYF. CDR3 coding DNA: TGCAGCGTTGACGGCGGACCTAGCGGGAGAGTTCGGGAGCAGTACTTC. The chain couples TRBV29-1 to TRBJ2-7; 10 nucleotides line up with TRBD2. Per the germline V gene, CDR1 is SQVTM and CDR2 is ANQGSEA. The CDR3 runs to 16 residues. Trimming cost V 3 bases and J 7 bases; bases outside gene matches: 15.

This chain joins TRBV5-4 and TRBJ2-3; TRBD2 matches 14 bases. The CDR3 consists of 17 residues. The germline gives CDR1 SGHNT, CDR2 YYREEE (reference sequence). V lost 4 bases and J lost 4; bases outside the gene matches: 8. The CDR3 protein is CASSRGGTSGGPDTQYF. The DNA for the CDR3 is TGTGCCAGCAGCAGGGGGGGGACTAGCGGGGGCCCAGATACGCAGTATTTT. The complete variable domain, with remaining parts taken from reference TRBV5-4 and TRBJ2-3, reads ETGVTQSPTHLIKTRGQQVTLRCSSQSGHNTVSWYQQALGQGPQFIFQYYREEENGRGNFPPRFSGLQFPNYSSELNVNALELDDSALYLCASSRGGTSGGPDTQYFGPGTRLTVL.

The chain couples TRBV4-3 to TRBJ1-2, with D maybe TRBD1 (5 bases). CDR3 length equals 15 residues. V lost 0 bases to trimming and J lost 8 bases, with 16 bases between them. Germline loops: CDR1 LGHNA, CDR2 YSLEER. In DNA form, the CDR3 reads TGCGCCAGCAGCCAAGATCGAGGGGTAGCGGAGGGCTACACCTTC. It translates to CASSQDRGVAEGYTF.

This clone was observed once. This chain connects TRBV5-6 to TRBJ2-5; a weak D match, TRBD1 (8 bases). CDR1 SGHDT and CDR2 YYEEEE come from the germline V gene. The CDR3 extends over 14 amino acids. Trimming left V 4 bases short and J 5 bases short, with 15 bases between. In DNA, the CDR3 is TGTGCCAGCAGCCATGACAGGGGAGGGGAGACCCAGTACTTC. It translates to CASSHDRGGETQYF. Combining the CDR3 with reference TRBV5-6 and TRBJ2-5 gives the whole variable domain DAGVTQSPTHLIKTRGQQVTLRCSPKSGHDTVSWYQQALGQGPQFIFQYYEEEERQRGNFPDRFSGHQFPNYSSELNVNALLLGDSALYLCASSHDRGGETQYFGPGTRLLVL.

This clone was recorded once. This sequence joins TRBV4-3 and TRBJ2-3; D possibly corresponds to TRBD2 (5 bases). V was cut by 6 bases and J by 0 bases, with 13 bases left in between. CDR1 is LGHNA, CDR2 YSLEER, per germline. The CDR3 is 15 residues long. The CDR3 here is CASSDYGDSTDTQYF. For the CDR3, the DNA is TGCGCCAGCAGTGACTATGGGGATAGCACAGATACGCAGTATTTT.

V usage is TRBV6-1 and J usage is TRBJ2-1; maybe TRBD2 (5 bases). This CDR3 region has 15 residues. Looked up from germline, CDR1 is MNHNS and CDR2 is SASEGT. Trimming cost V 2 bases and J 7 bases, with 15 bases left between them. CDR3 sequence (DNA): TGTGCCAGCAGTGAAACGGCAGCTACGGGGAATGAGCAGTTCTTC. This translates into CASSETAATGNEQFF.